The 21 T cell receptor beta chains below were found in one sample sequenced in a study of T cell responses to AZD1222 COVID-19 vaccine. The data were produced by immunoSEQ multiplex PCR, yet TCRdb's version contains in-frame clones alone and is incomplete. The table records about 150,000 clones, roughly nine tenths of them present only once. The specimen comprised peripheral blood, sampled on day 0 of MenACWY control vaccination. The receptors come from an adult in good health.

The rearrangement joins TRBV18 to TRBJ1-1; TRBD1 is a possible D gene (5 bases). CDR3 length equals 15 residues. V dropped 3 bases and J dropped 4 bases, with 15 bases sitting between them. Germline V lookup: CDR1 KGHSH, CDR2 LQKENI. Here the CDR3 DNA reads TGTGCCAGCTCACCGTCGCCGGGGGACGGCACTGAAGCTTTCTTT. Protein product: CASSPSPGDGTEAFF. The full variable domain, rest sourced from reference TRBV18 and TRBJ1-1, is NAGVMQNPRHLVRRRGQEARLRCSPMKGHSHVYWYRQLPEEGLKFMVYLQKENIIDESGMPKERFSAEFPKEGPSILRIQQVVRGDSAAYFCASSPSPGDGTEAFFGQGTRLTVV.

V gene TRBV19 combines with J gene TRBJ2-7; possibly TRBD2 for D (6 bases). V was clipped by 1 base and J by 2 bases, with 12 bases between them. This CDR3 is 15 amino acids long. CDR1 and CDR2 (germline): LNHDA, SQIVND (reference sequence). The CDR3 DNA reads as TGTGCCAGTAGTATAGTGGAGGGACTGGCCTACGAGCAGTACTTC. Protein product: CASSIVEGLAYEQYF.

This clone has a single count. The chain combines TRBV25-1 with TRBJ1-6, with D tentatively TRBD1 (6 bases). Trimming shortened V by 7 bases and J by 8 bases, and 12 bases separated the two germline ends. Germline CDR1 MGHDK, CDR2 SYGVNS. CDR3 size: 13 residues. CDR3 sequence: CASKQGWDSPLHF. The DNA of the CDR3 is TGTGCCAGCAAACAGGGCTGGGATTCACCCCTCCACTTT.

The CDR3 region is CSVVPRERDAGNEQFF. CDR3 sequence (DNA): TGCAGCGTCGTTCCCCGGGAGCGGGACGCGGGGAATGAGCAGTTCTTC. The V and J genes are TRBV29-1 and TRBJ2-1; TRBD2 matches 7 bases. J gave up 7 bases and V 6 bases, and 18 bases lay outside the gene matches. The CDR3 contains 16 residues. In germline, CDR1 is SQVTM, CDR2 ANQGSEA.

This clone has just one count. V is TRBV6-1 and J is TRBJ1-3, with 9 bases lining up with TRBD1. V dropped 2 bases and J dropped 0; count of bases not matched to a gene: 8. CDR1 and CDR2 (germline): MNHNS, SASEGT. This CDR3 is 18 amino acids long. CDR3 loop: CASSERGTGSNSGNTIYF. CDR3 sequence (DNA): TGTGCCAGCAGTGAAAGGGGGACAGGGTCCAACTCTGGAAACACCATATATTTT.

This chain connects TRBV19 to TRBJ2-5, with D unclear. V was shortened by 6 bases and J by 4 bases, with 24 bases between the two germline ends. Germline V gene sequence: CDR1 LNHDA, CDR2 SQIVND (reference sequence). This CDR3 region has 17 residues. In DNA form, the CDR3 reads TGTGCCAGTAGCCGCCTTTTCACCGACTGGGTCCCAGAGACCCAGTACTTC. Its protein is CASSRLFTDWVPETQYF.

This chain links TRBV6-5 with TRBJ1-2; maybe TRBD1 (5 bases). Trimming removed 0 bases from V and 4 bases from J, with 9 bases in between. Germline V gene lookup returns CDR1 MNHEY and CDR2 SVGAGI. CDR3 length: 14 amino acids. This chain's CDR3 is CASSYSQGSYGYTF. The CDR3 nucleotides read TGTGCCAGCAGTTACTCTCAGGGAAGCTATGGCTACACCTTC.

This clone showed up just a few times. This chain uses TRBV18 with TRBJ2-1; 9 nucleotides align to TRBD2. With 5 bases clipped from V and 5 bases from J, the junction kept 7 bases outside the gene matches. The V gene's germline CDR1 is KGHSH and CDR2 LQKENI. The CDR3 is made up of 15 amino acids. CDR3 in amino acids: CASSRGIAGDNEQFF. The DNA of the CDR3 is TGTGCCAGCTCAAGAGGGATAGCGGGAGACAATGAGCAGTTCTTC. The variable domain in full, with the rest retrieved from reference TRBV18 and TRBJ2-1, is NAGVMQNPRHLVRRRGQEARLRCSPMKGHSHVYWYRQLPEEGLKFMVYLQKENIIDESGMPKERFSAEFPKEGPSILRIQQVVRGDSAAYFCASSRGIAGDNEQFFGPGTRLTVL.

The CDR3 protein is CASSRQGVVVEQYF. CDR3 nucleotides: TGTGCCAGCTCAAGGCAGGGAGTTGTTGTCGAGCAGTACTTC. The gene calls are TRBV18 and TRBJ2-7; D is perhaps TRBD1 or TRBD2 (5 bases each). This CDR3 has 14 residues. With 5 bases removed from V and 6 bases from J, the gap between germline ends came to 17 bases. Germline values: CDR1 KGHSH, CDR2 LQKENI. The whole variable domain, filled in from reference TRBV18 and TRBJ2-7, reads NAGVMQNPRHLVRRRGQEARLRCSPMKGHSHVYWYRQLPEEGLKFMVYLQKENIIDESGMPKERFSAEFPKEGPSILRIQQVVRGDSAAYFCASSRQGVVVEQYFGPGTRLTVT.

V and J are TRBV5-1 and TRBJ1-1; maybe TRBD1 (6 bases). CDR3 size: 15 residues. The germline gives CDR1 SGHRS, CDR2 YFSETQ. V lost 0 bases and J lost 5, with 14 bases in between. The CDR3 sequence is CASSLDVQGLTEAFF. The CDR3 DNA reads TGCGCCAGCAGCTTGGACGTCCAGGGGCTGACTGAAGCTTTCTTT.

The chain has TRBV3-1 (or the pseudogene TRBV3-2) and TRBJ2-5; TRBD2 matches 7 bases. Trimming removed 4 bases from V and 0 bases from J; junction bases left unmatched: 5. Germline CDR1 is LGHDT and CDR2 is YNNKEL (reference sequence). The length of the CDR3 is 15 residues. The CDR3 is CASSREGGNQETQYF. DNA for the CDR3: TGTGCCAGCAGCCGGGAGGGAGGGAACCAAGAGACCCAGTACTTC.

This chain connects TRBV7-9 to TRBJ2-5; TRBD2 might be the D (5 bases). CDR3 length: 17 residues. Germline CDR1 and CDR2: SEHNR and FQNEAQ (reference sequence). V was shortened by 5 bases and J by 2 bases, with 21 bases between the two germline ends. In DNA form, the CDR3 reads TGTGCCAGCAGCCTTCTCAGCGGTCATAAAAGGCAAGAGACCCAGTACTTC. This codes for CASSLLSGHKRQETQYF.

This clone has more than one count but fewer than ten. For the CDR3, the DNA is TGTGCCAGCAACCCCGACGGTCGTTGGAACACTGAAGCTTTCTTT. Residues: CASNPDGRWNTEAFF. The V and J genes are TRBV28 and TRBJ1-1; D not certain. The germline V and J ends were trimmed by 7 bases and 1 base, with 16 bases remaining between them. This CDR3 spans 15 amino acids. Germline lookup yields CDR1 MDHEN and CDR2 SYDVKM.

This rearrangement joins TRBV24-1 to TRBJ2-1, with TRBD1 matching 9 bases. The V and J ends lost 4 bases and 3 bases, in that order; junction bases with no gene match: 6. Germline CDR1 and CDR2: KGHDR and SFDVKD. The CDR3 spans 16 residues. The CDR3 nucleotides are TGTGCCACCAGTGACCAGACAGGGGGGGGCTACAATGAGCAGTTCTTC. This codes for CATSDQTGGGYNEQFF.

The gene calls are TRBV28 and TRBJ1-6; D possibly corresponds to TRBD1 (5 bases). This CDR3 is built from 16 residues. The V end was cut by 6 bases, the J end by 10 bases, with 22 bases between. CDR1 MDHEN and CDR2 SYDVKM come from the germline V gene. DNA of the CDR3: TGTGCCAGCAGCCCAAGTGCCGGGACTGGGGAATCACCCCTCCACTTT. This gives the protein CASSPSAGTGESPLHF. Full variable domain (rest looked up from reference TRBV28 and TRBJ1-6): DVKVTQSSRYLVKRTGEKVFLECVQDMDHENMFWYRQDPGLGLRLIYFSYDVKMKEKGDIPEGYSVSREKKERFSLILESASTNQTSMYLCASSPSAGTGESPLHFGNGTRLTVT.

The chain is built from TRBV5-6 and TRBJ1-5; D call uncertain. The CDR3 is made up of 13 amino acids. Germline V CDR1 and CDR2: SGHDT, YYEEEE. V shed 2 bases and J shed 3 bases, with 6 bases lying between them. The CDR3: CASSLGHNQPQHF. The CDR3 nucleotides are TGTGCCAGCAGCTTAGGGCACAATCAGCCCCAGCATTTT.

V is TRBV12-3 or TRBV12-4 and J is TRBJ1-5; D gene ambiguous. With 6 bases removed from V and 0 bases from J, the gap between germline ends came to 3 bases. The CDR3 extends over 12 amino acids. CDR3 coding DNA: TGTGCCAGCAGATATAGCAATCAGCCCCAGCATTTT. Its translation is CASRYSNQPQHF.

For this clone: At the DNA level, this CDR3 is encoded by other sequences in the same sample as well. This chain connects TRBV27 to TRBJ2-1; unclear D gene. The V and J ends lost 6 bases and 0 bases respectively, with 9 bases between them. The CDR3 totals 14 residues. Germline-derived CDR1 and CDR2 are MNHEY and SMNVEV (reference sequence). The CDR3 protein is CASSPLGSYNEQFF. CDR3 in DNA: TGTGCCAGCAGCCCGTTGGGCTCCTACAATGAGCAGTTCTTC.

The rearrangement joins TRBV3-1 (or the pseudogene TRBV3-2) to TRBJ1-3; D ambiguous. The CDR3 contains 16 residues. The ends were cut back, 4 bases at V and 0 bases at J, with 13 bases in the middle. Germline V gene lookup returns CDR1 LGHDT and CDR2 YNNKEL (reference sequence). CDR3 amino acids: CASSLRTGASGNTIYF. CDR3 DNA sequence: TGTGCCAGCAGCCTCAGGACGGGAGCCTCTGGAAACACCATATATTTT.

This chain connects TRBV6-2 or TRBV6-3 to TRBJ2-2; D is undetermined. Trimming left V 6 bases short and J 2 bases short, with 10 bases between. CDR3 size: 14 residues. Germline V gene sequence: CDR1 MNHEY, CDR2 SVGEGT. The CDR3 spells CASSRRTNTGELFF. As DNA, the CDR3 is TGTGCCAGCAGCCGACGGACCAACACCGGGGAGCTGTTTTTT.

The chain has TRBV18 and TRBJ1-5, with TRBD1 matching over 8 bases. Germline assignment: CDR1 KGHSH and CDR2 LQKENI. This CDR3 region has 15 residues. V dropped 4 bases and J dropped 6; count of bases not matched to a gene: 8. CDR3 nucleotide sequence: TGTGCCAGCTCACTGATGACAGGGGACGCTCAGCCCCAGCATTTT. This encodes CASSLMTGDAQPQHF.